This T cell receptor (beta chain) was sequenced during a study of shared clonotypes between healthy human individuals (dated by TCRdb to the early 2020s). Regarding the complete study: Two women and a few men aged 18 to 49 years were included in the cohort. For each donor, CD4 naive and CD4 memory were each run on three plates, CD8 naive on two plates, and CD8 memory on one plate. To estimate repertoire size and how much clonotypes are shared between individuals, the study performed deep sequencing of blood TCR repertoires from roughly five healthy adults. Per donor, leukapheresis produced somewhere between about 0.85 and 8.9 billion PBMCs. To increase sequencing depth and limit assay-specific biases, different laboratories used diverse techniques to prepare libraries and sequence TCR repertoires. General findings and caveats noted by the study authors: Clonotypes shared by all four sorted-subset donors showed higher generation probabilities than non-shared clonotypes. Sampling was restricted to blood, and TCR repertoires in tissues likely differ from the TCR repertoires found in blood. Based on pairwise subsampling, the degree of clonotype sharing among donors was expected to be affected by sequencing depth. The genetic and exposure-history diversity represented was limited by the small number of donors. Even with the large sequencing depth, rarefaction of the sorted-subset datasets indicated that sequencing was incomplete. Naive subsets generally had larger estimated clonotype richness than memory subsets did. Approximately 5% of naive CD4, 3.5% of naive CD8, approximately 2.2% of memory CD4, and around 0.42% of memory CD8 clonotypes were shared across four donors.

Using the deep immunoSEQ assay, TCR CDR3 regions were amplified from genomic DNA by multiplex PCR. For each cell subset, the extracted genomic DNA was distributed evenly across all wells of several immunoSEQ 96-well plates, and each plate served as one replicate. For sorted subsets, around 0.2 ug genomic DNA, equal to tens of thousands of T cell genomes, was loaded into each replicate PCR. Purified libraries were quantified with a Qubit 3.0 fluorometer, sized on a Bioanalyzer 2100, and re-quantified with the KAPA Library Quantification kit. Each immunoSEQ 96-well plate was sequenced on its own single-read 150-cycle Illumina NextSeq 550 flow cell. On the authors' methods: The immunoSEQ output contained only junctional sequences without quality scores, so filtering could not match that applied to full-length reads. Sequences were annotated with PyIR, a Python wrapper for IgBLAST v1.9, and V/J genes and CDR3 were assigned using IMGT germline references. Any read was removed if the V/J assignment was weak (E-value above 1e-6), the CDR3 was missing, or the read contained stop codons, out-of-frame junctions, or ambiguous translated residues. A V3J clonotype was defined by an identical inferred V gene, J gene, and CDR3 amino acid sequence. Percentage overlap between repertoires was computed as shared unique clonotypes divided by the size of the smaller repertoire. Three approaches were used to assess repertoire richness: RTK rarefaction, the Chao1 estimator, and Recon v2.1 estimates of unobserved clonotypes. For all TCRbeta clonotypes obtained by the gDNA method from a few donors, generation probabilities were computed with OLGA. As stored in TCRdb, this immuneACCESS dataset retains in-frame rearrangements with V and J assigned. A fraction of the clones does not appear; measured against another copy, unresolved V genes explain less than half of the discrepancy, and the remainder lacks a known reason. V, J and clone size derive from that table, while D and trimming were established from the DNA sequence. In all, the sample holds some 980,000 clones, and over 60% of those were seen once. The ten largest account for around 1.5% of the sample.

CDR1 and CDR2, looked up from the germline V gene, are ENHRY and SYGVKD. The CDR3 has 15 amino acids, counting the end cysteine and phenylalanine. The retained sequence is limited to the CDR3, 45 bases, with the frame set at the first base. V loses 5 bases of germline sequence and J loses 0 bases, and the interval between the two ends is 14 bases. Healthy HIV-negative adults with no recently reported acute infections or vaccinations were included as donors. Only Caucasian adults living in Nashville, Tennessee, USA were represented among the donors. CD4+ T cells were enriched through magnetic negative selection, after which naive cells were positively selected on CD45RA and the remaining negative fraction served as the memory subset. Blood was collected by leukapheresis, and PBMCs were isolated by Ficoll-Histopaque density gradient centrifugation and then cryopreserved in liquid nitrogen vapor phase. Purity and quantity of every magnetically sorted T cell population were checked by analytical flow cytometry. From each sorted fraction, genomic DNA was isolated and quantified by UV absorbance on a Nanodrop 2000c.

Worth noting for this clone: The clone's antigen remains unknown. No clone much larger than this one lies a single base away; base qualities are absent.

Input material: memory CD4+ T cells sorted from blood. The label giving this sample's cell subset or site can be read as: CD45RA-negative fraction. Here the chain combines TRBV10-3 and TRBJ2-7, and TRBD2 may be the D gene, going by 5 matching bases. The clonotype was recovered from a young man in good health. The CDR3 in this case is CAISTHLGSSYEQYF. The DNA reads TGTGCCATCAGTACCCACTTAGGGAGCTCCTACGAGCAGTACTTC.